This T cell receptor beta chain stems from a study of shared clonotypes between healthy human individuals. Study overall: For every donor, three CD4 naive, three CD4 memory, two CD8 naive and one CD8 memory plates were used. General study findings and limits: Sequencing depth was expected to affect clonotype sharing among donors.

The CDR3 runs to 13 residues. In germline, CDR1 is SNHLY, CDR2 FYNNEI. The junction had 6 bases not matched to a gene; V was cut back by 6 bases and J by 4 bases. Comments on this clone: The antigen remains unidentified.

Samples underwent the assay at deep level. Data came from immunoSEQ multiplex PCR; TCRdb stores just in-frame clones and leaves some out. The sample consists of around 1.5 million clones, nearly 99% of them appearing once. Material for sequencing was naive CD4+ T cells sorted from blood. Subset defined: CD45RA+ positively selected. The rearrangement uses TRBV2 and TRBJ2-7; 7 bases agree with TRBD1. This clonotype was obtained from a man in his thirties or forties in good health. The CDR3: CASRKGGGYEQYF. For the CDR3, the DNA is TGTGCCAGCAGGAAAGGGGGCGGATACGAGCAGTACTTC.